The next 32 T cell receptor beta chains were all read from a single sample in a study of control samples from healthy donors and cancer patients. Repertoires were generated with immunoSEQ multiplex PCR, while TCRdb's copy carries only in-frame clones and drops some. This table holds 85,000 to 90,000 clones, more than 70% found once. Sequences were obtained from blood. These receptors originate from a woman between 40 and 55 years old in good health.

The gene calls are TRBV15 and TRBJ1-1; D unclear. V shed 2 bases and J shed 1 base, with 2 bases lying between them. CDR1 and CDR2 (germline): LNHNV, YYDKDF (reference sequence). The CDR3 spans 12 residues. The CDR3 coding sequence is TGTGCCACCAGCAGAAGGAACACTGAAGCTTTCTTT. Translating it yields CATSRRNTEAFF.

The chain recombines TRBV6-4 with TRBJ2-2, with 8 bases matching TRBD1. Germline V gene sequence: CDR1 MRHNA, CDR2 SNTAGT. The CDR3 is made up of 14 amino acids. The ends lost 0 bases at V and 6 bases at J; junction bases unmatched: 0. CDR3 sequence (DNA): TGTGCCAGCAGTGACTCACAGGGGGCCGGGGAGCTGTTTTTT. Translating gives CASSDSQGAGELFF.

The rearrangement links TRBV5-6 to TRBJ2-7; D remains ambiguous. V was pared by 1 base and J by 2 bases, with 10 bases between. The CDR3 is 14 amino acids. Germline V gene lookup returns CDR1 SGHDT and CDR2 YYEEEE. The CDR3 DNA sequence: TGTGCCAGCAGCTTGTTTCGTCAGACCTACGAGCAGTACTTC. This codes for CASSLFRQTYEQYF.

The chain has TRBV7-2 and TRBJ2-7; no firm D call. Per germline, CDR1 SGHTA and CDR2 FQGNSA. The length of the CDR3 is 16 residues. V was pared by 5 bases and J by 3 bases, with 20 bases between. The CDR3: CASSPVAGPAHYEQYF. CDR3 coding DNA: TGTGCCAGCAGCCCCGTCGCCGGACCGGCCCACTACGAGCAGTACTTC. Looking up the rest from reference TRBV7-2 and TRBJ2-7 gives the full variable domain: GAGVSQSPSNKVTEKGKDVELRCDPISGHTALYWYRQSLGQGLEFLIYFQGNSAPDKSGLPSDRFSAERTGGSVSTLTIQRTQQEDSAVYLCASSPVAGPAHYEQYFGPGTRLTVT.

This clone was detected many times. This rearrangement joins TRBV6-5 to TRBJ2-7, with TRBD2 identical over 13 bases. CDR1 and CDR2 (germline): MNHEY, SVGAGI. The V and J ends lost 6 bases and 2 bases, in that order; junction bases with no gene match: 4. This CDR3 spans 15 amino acids. Written as DNA, the CDR3 is TGTGCCAGCAGACACACTAGCGGGGGGGCCTACGAGCAGTACTTC. As protein: CASRHTSGGAYEQYF.

V usage is TRBV15 and J usage is TRBJ1-6, with D tentatively TRBD1 (5 bases). The CDR3 extends over 15 amino acids. The germline gives CDR1 LNHNV, CDR2 YYDKDF (reference sequence). Trimming took off 0 bases at V and 8 bases at J, with 11 bases between the two ends. The CDR3: CATSREGSGDSPLHF. CDR3 bases: TGTGCCACCAGCAGAGAGGGGTCGGGGGATTCACCCCTCCACTTT.

This clone turned up a few times. The chain employs TRBV6-1 and TRBJ2-2; maybe TRBD1 (5 bases). V lost 3 bases, J lost 3 bases, and 14 bases lay in between. The V gene's germline CDR1 is MNHNS and CDR2 SASEGT. There are 16 residues in the CDR3. The CDR3 loop reads CASSEGPNAHTGELFF. DNA for the CDR3: TGTGCCAGCAGTGAGGGGCCCAACGCCCACACCGGGGAGCTGTTTTTT.

The chain couples TRBV9 to TRBJ2-1; D gene ambiguous. The germline gives CDR1 SGDLS, CDR2 YYNGEE. The V end was cut by 0 bases, the J end by 8 bases, with 9 bases between. CDR3 length: 13 residues. In DNA, the CDR3 is TGTGCCAGCAGCGTAGTGGAGCGATATGAGCAGTTCTTC. Its translation: CASSVVERYEQFF. The full variable domain, completed using reference TRBV9 and TRBJ2-1, is DSGVTQTPKHLITATGQRVTLRCSPRSGDLSVYWYQQSLDQGLQFLIQYYNGEERAKGNILERFSAQQFPDLHSELNLSSLELGDSALYFCASSVVERYEQFFGPGTRLTVL.

The chain recombines TRBV12-3 or TRBV12-4 with TRBJ2-1; possible D gene TRBD2, 7 bases. Trimming stripped 2 bases from V and 7 bases from J, with 9 bases between. This CDR3 region has 13 residues. CDR3 in amino acids: CASSLRGGNEQFF. CDR3 sequence (DNA): TGTGCCAGCAGTTTAAGGGGGGGGAATGAGCAGTTCTTC.

The rearrangement links TRBV14 to TRBJ2-3; D gene uncertain. This CDR3 is built from 14 residues. The V and J ends lost 0 bases and 2 bases respectively, with 6 bases between them. Looked up from germline, CDR1 is SGHDN and CDR2 is FVKESK. In DNA form, the CDR3 reads TGTGCCAGCAGCCAAGATCAGTACACAGATACGCAGTATTTT. This codes for CASSQDQYTDTQYF.

The chain joins TRBV5-1 to TRBJ1-1, with 10 bases that match TRBD1. The CDR3 length is 18 residues. Germline CDR1 SGHRS, CDR2 YFSETQ. The junction had 12 bases not matched to a gene; V was cut back by 0 bases and J by 4 bases. The CDR3 region is CASSLGRAGTGASTEAFF. The CDR3 bases are TGCGCCAGCAGCTTGGGGAGAGCCGGGACAGGGGCCTCCACTGAAGCTTTCTTT.

This clone was seen once. The V call is TRBV5-6, the J call TRBJ2-7; 11 bases are shared with TRBD2. The ends lost 4 bases at V and 5 bases at J; junction bases unmatched: 8. The CDR3 sequence is 15 residues long. Germline CDR1 and CDR2: SGHDT and YYEEEE. CDR3: CASSPTPGLADEQYF. The CDR3 nucleotides are TGTGCCAGCAGCCCAACCCCGGGACTAGCGGACGAGCAGTACTTC.

The chain couples TRBV2 to TRBJ2-3, with D unclear. Germline values: CDR1 SNHLY, CDR2 FYNNEI. The CDR3 covers 12 residues. Trimming took off 6 bases at V and 6 bases at J, with 10 bases between the two ends. CDR3 in amino acids: CASRDLEDTQYF. The DNA of the CDR3 is TGTGCCAGCAGGGACCTAGAGGATACGCAGTATTTT.

This clone was observed once. The rearrangement uses TRBV20-1 and TRBJ1-4; the D is unclear. CDR3 length: 13 residues. CDR1 DFQATT and CDR2 SNEGSKA come from the germline V gene (reference sequence). With 3 bases removed from V and 17 bases from J, the gap between germline ends came to 22 bases. The CDR3: CSASLGSGNRPFF. The CDR3 nucleotides read TGCAGTGCTAGTTTAGGTTCAGGCAACCGCCCTTTTTTT.

V is TRBV6-4 and J is TRBJ1-4, with D tentatively TRBD1 (5 bases). Per germline, CDR1 MRHNA and CDR2 SNTAGT. The germline V and J ends were trimmed by 5 bases and 8 bases, with 12 bases remaining between them. The CDR3 is made up of 13 amino acids. The CDR3 region has the DNA TGTGCCAGCAGTAAAGGGGTCGGGGAAAAACTGTTTTTT. Its protein product is CASSKGVGEKLFF.

The rearrangement joins TRBV10-3 to TRBJ1-1; D might be TRBD1 (6 bases). CDR1 and CDR2 from the germline V gene are ENHRY and SYGVKD. The CDR3 sequence is 14 residues long. Trimming took off 4 bases at V and 1 base at J, with 10 bases between the two ends. CDR3 amino acids: CAISVGDKNTEAFF. DNA of the CDR3: TGTGCCATCAGTGTAGGGGACAAGAACACTGAAGCTTTCTTT.

In its sample, this clone was seen a few times. Other DNA sequences in the sample encode the same CDR3. The V gene is TRBV7-2, the J gene TRBJ1-5; no definite D call. Trimming pared 0 bases from V and 6 bases from J, leaving 12 bases between. Germline CDR1 is SGHTA and CDR2 is FQGNSA. This CDR3 comprises 15 residues. CDR3 region: CASSLAQGRGQPQHF. As DNA, the CDR3 is TGTGCCAGCAGCTTAGCGCAAGGACGAGGTCAGCCCCAGCATTTT.

V usage is TRBV5-4 and J usage is TRBJ1-2; tentatively, D is TRBD1 (5 bases). Germline values: CDR1 SGHNT, CDR2 YYREEE (reference sequence). The CDR3 has 18 residues. Trimming removed 0 bases at V and 0 bases at J, with 18 bases between. DNA for the CDR3: TGTGCCAGCAGCTTGGGGACCGGGACGGAAAAAGCTAACTATGGCTACACCTTC. Translated: CASSLGTGTEKANYGYTF.

This clone came up once. The chain combines TRBV12-3 or TRBV12-4 with TRBJ1-5, with unresolved D. V gave up 0 bases and J gave up 4 bases, with 1 base separating them. The CDR3 runs 12 residues. The CDR3 region is CASSLANQPQHF. CDR3 nucleotides: TGTGCCAGCAGTTTAGCTAATCAGCCCCAGCATTTT.

Comment on this clone: Other DNA variants within this sample encode the same CDR3. The V and J genes are TRBV19 and TRBJ1-1; D is ambiguous. Trimming shortened V by 3 bases and J by 1 base, and 6 bases separated the two germline ends. This CDR3 contains 13 residues. Germline lookup yields CDR1 LNHDA and CDR2 SQIVND (reference sequence). The CDR3: CASSIWGNTEAFF. Written as DNA, the CDR3 is TGTGCCAGTAGTATTTGGGGGAACACTGAAGCTTTCTTT.

The genes are TRBV4-1 and TRBJ2-3, with 13 bases fitting TRBD2. The CDR3 covers 17 residues. V lost 4 bases and J lost 1; bases outside the gene matches: 5. The germline gives CDR1 MGHRA, CDR2 YSYEKL. CDR3 region: CASSLLGLAGRTDTQYF. In DNA, the CDR3 is TGCGCCAGCAGCCTTTTGGGACTAGCGGGGCGCACAGATACGCAGTATTTT.

The gene calls are TRBV15 and TRBJ1-2; D is possibly TRBD1 (5 bases). The CDR3 totals 16 residues. The germline V and J ends were trimmed by 0 bases and 4 bases, with 15 bases remaining between them. Germline V CDR1 and CDR2: LNHNV, YYDKDF (reference sequence). The CDR3 DNA sequence: TGTGCCACCAGCAGAGATCAGGGCACTCTCTCCTATGGCTACACCTTC. Its protein is CATSRDQGTLSYGYTF.

Points on this clone: Germline and junction disagree at one end, which may indicate a read error. The chain employs TRBV10-3 and TRBJ1-3; D is unresolved. The CDR3 contains 13 residues. Germline values: CDR1 ENHRY, CDR2 SYGVKD. The DNA for the CDR3 is TGTGCCATCGGTGACCGCTCTGGAAACACCATATATTTT. This gives the protein CAIGDRSGNTIYF.

The sample holds a few counts of this clone. This chain connects TRBV5-6 to TRBJ2-7; D is undetermined. Deletions cut 4 bases from V and 4 bases from J, with 21 bases between. The CDR3 totals 16 residues. Looked up from germline, CDR1 is SGHDT and CDR2 is YYEEEE. In DNA form, the CDR3 reads TGTGCCAGCAGCCCGTGGGTCAGTGGGGTGGTTTACGAGCAGTACTTC. Encoded protein: CASSPWVSGVVYEQYF.

The rearrangement links TRBV9 to TRBJ2-7, with a weak D call TRBD1 (5 bases). Deletions cut 0 bases from V and 3 bases from J, with 13 bases between. The length of the CDR3 is 15 residues. The germline V gene encodes CDR1 SGDLS and CDR2 YYNGEE. CDR3 DNA sequence: TGTGCCAGCAGCGTAGCTTCAGGGTCCAACTACGAGCAGTACTTC. As protein: CASSVASGSNYEQYF.

This sequence joins TRBV6-5 and TRBJ1-5, with 7 bases aligning to TRBD1. The CDR3 covers 14 residues. Germline V CDR1 and CDR2: MNHEY, SVGAGI. V lost 8 bases, J lost 6 bases, and 10 bases stayed unmatched. The CDR3 coding sequence is TGTGCCAGCCGCTCGACAGGGCGGGTTCAGCCCCAGCATTTT. Protein: CASRSTGRVQPQHF.

On this clone itself: The junction shows a germline mismatch at one end, possibly a read error. This chain joins TRBV15 and TRBJ1-2; 8 positions match TRBD1. The CDR3 contains 15 residues. CDR1 and CDR2 (germline): LNHNV, YYDKDF (reference sequence). In DNA, the CDR3 is TGTGCCACCAGCAGAGATCTGCAGGGGGCGGAGGGCTACGCCTTC. It is translated as CATSRDLQGAEGYAF.

This clone was counted between two and nine times. The rearrangement links TRBV9 to TRBJ2-5; TRBD2 agrees at 8 bases. The CDR3 is 14 residues long. With 2 bases clipped from V and 5 bases from J, the junction kept 5 bases outside the gene matches. Germline CDR1 reads SGDLS; CDR2 reads YYNGEE. Here the CDR3 reads CASSVGLVEETQYF. The CDR3 bases are TGTGCCAGCAGCGTGGGACTAGTGGAGGAGACCCAGTACTTC.

This chain links TRBV4-3 with TRBJ2-3; tentatively, D is TRBD2 (6 bases). Trimming pared 3 bases from V and 6 bases from J, leaving 22 bases between. The CDR3 has 17 amino acids. The germline V gene encodes CDR1 LGHNA and CDR2 YSLEER. The DNA for the CDR3 is TGCGCCAGCAGCCACACTTATGCCGGGGACTTAGCTGATACGCAGTATTTT. It encodes CASSHTYAGDLADTQYF.

The V call is TRBV7-6, the J call TRBJ2-6, with no clear D. V was clipped by 2 bases and J by 0 bases, with 11 bases between them. This CDR3 has 17 residues. Germline V gene data show CDR1 as SGHVS and CDR2 as FNYEAQ. The CDR3 is CASSLKGPSSGANVLTF. The CDR3 region has the DNA TGTGCCAGCAGCTTAAAGGGCCCTAGCTCTGGGGCCAACGTCCTGACTTTC.

This clone showed up just once. This chain connects TRBV27 to TRBJ1-4, with D tentatively TRBD1 (6 bases). V was cut by 6 bases and J by 7 bases, with 15 bases left in between. The CDR3 covers 14 residues. Germline-derived CDR1 and CDR2 are MNHEY and SMNVEV (reference sequence). The CDR3 DNA reads as TGTGCCAGCAGGCCTACAGGGTGGGCTGAAAAACTGTTTTTT. Translation: CASRPTGWAEKLFF.

The chain is built from TRBV5-1 and TRBJ2-1, with 10 bases that match TRBD2. The CDR3 contains 17 residues. From germline, CDR1 is SGHRS and CDR2 YFSETQ. The V segment lost 2 bases and the J segment 2 bases; nucleotides outside the gene matches: 7. CDR3 nucleotide sequence: TGCGCCAGCAGCTTCCAGAACCTAGCGGGGGCCTACAATGAGCAGTTCTTC. Its protein is CASSFQNLAGAYNEQFF.